The 12 T cell receptor beta chains given below trace back to one sample, sequenced in a study of T-cell memory formation after mild COVID-19. TCRdb re-called the 5' RACE reads through MiXCR, storing one row per CDR3 protein. Of 470,000 or so distinct CDR3 sequences listed, 15% to 20% were seen once; the top ten hold approximately 8.4%. Sequences were obtained from PBMCs or a T cell subset sorted from them (not recorded which). These TCRs come from an adult woman who had mild COVID-19 (a few samples of this study predate the infection). Cell type and time point are not known.

This clonotype was counted ten times or more. The rearrangement links TRBV20-1 to TRBJ2-5; D is unclear. Germline V gene data show CDR1 as DFQATT and CDR2 as SNEGSKA (reference sequence). V lost 6 bases, J lost 2 bases, and 16 bases lay in between. This CDR3 is built from 14 residues. The CDR3 loop is CSAEDLIKQETQYF. CDR3 sequence (DNA): TGCAGTGCAGAGGATCTAATTAAACAAGAGACCCAGTACTTC.

This chain connects TRBV5-5 to TRBJ1-5; TRBD1 aligns across 9 bases. The trim removed 4 bases at V and 7 bases at J, leaving 12 bases unmatched. CDR1 is SGHKS, CDR2 YYEKEE, per germline (reference sequence). The CDR3 extends over 16 amino acids. CDR3 in DNA: TGTGCCAGCAGCCCCCGAGCGGGACAGGGAATGCAGCCCCAGCATTTT. It specifies CASSPRAGQGMQPQHF.

This clonotype was observed a handful of times. The chain couples TRBV29-1 to TRBJ2-7; a weak D match, TRBD2 (6 bases). This CDR3 is built from 14 residues. Germline CDR1 reads SQVTM; CDR2 reads ANQGSEA. V lost 3 bases and J 5 bases, leaving 17 bases between the germline ends. CDR3: CSVDSLGGINEQYF. The DNA of the CDR3 is TGCAGCGTTGATTCCCTAGGCGGGATTAACGAGCAGTACTTC.

This clonotype came up many times. The chain joins TRBV6-2 or TRBV6-3 to TRBJ1-1; no definite D call. CDR3 length: 16 residues. CDR1 MNHEY and CDR2 SVGEGT come from the germline V gene. V lost 6 bases and J 4 bases, leaving 21 bases between the germline ends. CDR3: CASSPIAWVYGTEAFF. The CDR3 bases are TGTGCCAGCAGCCCCATCGCCTGGGTGTACGGCACTGAAGCTTTCTTT.

The V call is TRBV5-1, the J call TRBJ1-2, with TRBD1 identical over 8 bases. The V gene's germline CDR1 is SGHRS and CDR2 YFSETQ. This CDR3 region has 14 residues. V dropped 4 bases and J dropped 4; count of bases not matched to a gene: 6. CDR3 in DNA: TGCGCCAGCAGCGTGACAGGGGTTAGCTATGGCTACACCTTC. Translated, it gives CASSVTGVSYGYTF.

This clonotype came up a few times. The gene calls are TRBV5-1 and TRBJ2-1; 13 nucleotides match TRBD2. The ends lost 4 bases at V and 0 bases at J; junction bases unmatched: 4. This CDR3 contains 17 residues. The germline CDR1 and CDR2 sequences are SGHRS and YFSETQ. This CDR3 is CASSVRTSGGSYNEQFF. CDR3 DNA: TGCGCCAGCAGCGTCCGGACTAGCGGGGGCTCCTACAATGAGCAGTTCTTC.

The chain carries TRBV11-2 and TRBJ2-3; 11 bases fit TRBD2. V trimming: 5 bases; J trimming: 6 bases; junction bases outside the gene matches: 7. Germline-derived CDR1 and CDR2 are SGHAT and FQNNGV. The CDR3 covers 15 residues. In DNA form, the CDR3 reads TGTGCCAGCAGCCTTATAGCGGGAGGGCTGGATACGCAGTATTTT. Protein: CASSLIAGGLDTQYF.

This clonotype was seen just once. J is TRBJ1-5 and V is TRBV23-1; D remains ambiguous. TRBV23-1 is an ORF, with its function uncertain. Deletions cut 8 bases from V and 6 bases from J, with 14 bases between. The CDR3 has 13 amino acids. The CDR3 nucleotides read TGCGCCAGCCGATGGCGGGGAGGTCAGCCCCAGCATTTT. It encodes CASRWRGGQPQHF.

The rearrangement joins TRBV27 to TRBJ2-3; D not resolved. Germline V gene data show CDR1 as MNHEY and CDR2 as SMNVEV (reference sequence). This CDR3 has 11 residues. With 1 base removed from V and 10 bases from J, the gap between germline ends came to 6 bases. This chain's CDR3 is CASSLLGSQYF. Written as DNA, the CDR3 is TGTGCCAGCAGTTTATTAGGGTCGCAGTATTTT.

The CDR3 protein is CASSLTTGRSYNEQFF. CDR3 sequence (DNA): TGCGCCAGCAGCCTAACGACCGGGAGGTCCTACAATGAGCAGTTCTTC. The chain has TRBV5-1 and TRBJ2-1; TRBD2 matches 7 bases. The CDR3 contains 16 residues. The germline gives CDR1 SGHRS, CDR2 YFSETQ. The junction had 8 bases not matched to a gene; V was cut back by 4 bases and J by 1 base.

This clonotype has only a few counts. V gene TRBV11-2 combines with J gene TRBJ2-5; no reliable D call. This CDR3 spans 13 amino acids. V lost 6 bases and J 2 bases, leaving 10 bases between the germline ends. CDR1 SGHAT and CDR2 FQNNGV come from the germline V gene. CDR3 DNA: TGTGCCAGCAGAAGACCCCCACAAGAGACCCAGTACTTC. It yields the protein CASRRPPQETQYF. Full variable domain (rest looked up from reference TRBV11-2 and TRBJ2-5): EAGVAQSPRYKIIEKRQSVAFWCNPISGHATLYWYQQILGQGPKLLIQFQNNGVVDDSQLPKDRFSAERLKGVDSTLKIQPAKLEDSAVYLCASRRPPQETQYFGPGTRLLVL.

There are a few counts of this clonotype. The chain is built from TRBV25-1 and TRBJ2-5; 7 bases fit TRBD1. V lost 3 bases to trimming and J lost 3 bases; unmatched junction nucleotides: 10. The V gene's germline CDR1 is MGHDK and CDR2 SYGVNS. The CDR3 spans 16 residues. The CDR3 nucleotides are TGTGCCAGCAGTGACACTCGAACAGGGGTTGAAGAGACCCAGTACTTC. Protein: CASSDTRTGVEETQYF.